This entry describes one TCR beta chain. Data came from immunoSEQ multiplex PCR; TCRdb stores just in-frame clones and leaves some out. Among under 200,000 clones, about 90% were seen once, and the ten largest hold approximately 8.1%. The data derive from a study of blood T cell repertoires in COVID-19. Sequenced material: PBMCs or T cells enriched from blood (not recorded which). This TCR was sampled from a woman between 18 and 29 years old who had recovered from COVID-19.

The CDR3 reads CAWSYGRTNQPQHF. Written as DNA, the CDR3 is TGTGCCTGGAGTTACGGGAGAACCAATCAGCCCCAGCATTTT. V usage is TRBV30 and J usage is TRBJ1-5, with no clear D. The CDR3 is made up of 14 amino acids. Germline values: CDR1 GTSNPN, CDR2 SVGIG (reference sequence). V lost 2 bases, J lost 3 bases, and 11 bases lay in between.